The 27 T cell receptor beta chains reported below all come from one sample, sequenced in a study of T-cell memory formation after mild COVID-19. From the 5' RACE reads, TCRdb called clonotypes with MiXCR, one entry per CDR3 protein. Among tens of thousands of distinct CDR3 sequences listed, 20% to 30% were seen once. Sample: PBMCs or a T cell subset sorted from them (not recorded which). These receptors all stem from a man between 18 and 29 years old who had mild COVID-19 (a few samples of this study predate the infection). Cell type and time point are not known.

This chain joins TRBV11-2 and TRBJ2-3, with 9 bases aligning to TRBD2. CDR1 and CDR2 (germline): SGHAT, FQNNGV. This CDR3 is 16 amino acids long. V lost 2 bases, J lost 2 bases, and 5 bases stayed unmatched. The CDR3 DNA sequence: TGTGCCAGCAGCTTACGCGGGGGGGAGACCACAGATACGCAGTATTTT. Protein: CASSLRGGETTDTQYF.

The table lists this clonotype with a count of one. The rearrangement links TRBV4-1 to TRBJ1-2, with TRBD1 matching over 7 bases. CDR3 length equals 16 residues. Germline loops: CDR1 MGHRA, CDR2 YSYEKL. V lost 3 bases and J lost 7; bases outside the gene matches: 14. CDR3 nucleotides: TGCGCCAGCAGCCAGGCAAATGGACAGGTCCTTCCTGGCTACACCTTC. This translates into CASSQANGQVLPGYTF.

The chain has TRBV9 and TRBJ2-3, with D maybe TRBD1 (5 bases). CDR1 and CDR2 from the germline V gene are SGDLS and YYNGEE. The CDR3 has 15 residues. The V end was cut by 4 bases, the J end by 1 base, with 13 bases between. The CDR3 region has the DNA TGTGCCAGCAGCCCTCCGGCACAGGGCACAGATACGCAGTATTTT. Protein product: CASSPPAQGTDTQYF.

The chain joins TRBV28 to TRBJ1-5; 7 nucleotides align to TRBD1. Germline V gives CDR1 MDHEN, CDR2 SYDVKM. The V and J ends lost 5 bases and 3 bases, in that order; junction bases with no gene match: 4. The CDR3 spans 14 residues. CDR3 amino acids: CASSPDRDNQPQHF. CDR3 bases: TGTGCCAGCAGTCCAGACAGGGACAATCAGCCCCAGCATTTT.

The genes are TRBV7-9 and TRBJ1-2, with D uncertain. V lost 0 bases, J lost 3 bases, and 2 bases lay in between. This CDR3 region has 12 residues. CDR1 and CDR2 (germline): SEHNR, FQNEAQ (reference sequence). The CDR3 sequence: CASSLADYGYTF. The CDR3 nucleotides read TGTGCCAGCAGCTTAGCGGACTATGGCTACACCTTC.

This clonotype was counted at least ten times. The J gene is TRBJ2-5, the V gene TRBV11-2; either TRBD1 or TRBD2 may fit D (5 bases each). Trimming took 1 base from V and 4 from J, leaving 13 bases between them. The CDR3 loop spans 15 amino acids. Germline CDR1 SGHAT, CDR2 FQNNGV. This chain's CDR3 is CASSLGWDGAETQYF. The CDR3 DNA reads TGTGCCAGCAGCTTAGGTTGGGACGGGGCAGAGACCCAGTACTTC.

This sequence joins TRBV14 and TRBJ1-2, with D perhaps TRBD1 (6 bases). Germline V gene sequence: CDR1 SGHDN, CDR2 FVKESK. This CDR3 spans 15 amino acids. The ends were cut back, 4 bases at V and 0 bases at J, with 12 bases in the middle. The CDR3 DNA reads as TGTGCCAGCAGCCGTACCGGGGGCCCTAACTATGGCTACACCTTC. Its translation: CASSRTGGPNYGYTF.

The chain links TRBV5-4 to TRBJ2-7; no clear D gene. Trimming cost V 4 bases and J 3 bases, with 8 bases left between them. This CDR3 contains 12 residues. The germline gives CDR1 SGHNT, CDR2 YYREEE (reference sequence). The CDR3 bases are TGTGCCAGCAGCCACTACCTCTACGAGCAGTACTTC. It codes for CASSHYLYEQYF.

This clonotype came up a few times. The chain carries TRBV20-1 and TRBJ2-7; TRBD2 aligns across 7 bases. Germline CDR1 and CDR2: DFQATT and SNEGSKA (reference sequence). The CDR3 spans 16 residues. V was pared by 3 bases and J by 3 bases, with 14 bases of the junction left unmatched. CDR3 region: CSASNPGRGIVYEQYF. CDR3 coding DNA: TGCAGTGCTAGTAATCCGGGGCGGGGGATTGTCTACGAGCAGTACTTC.

This clonotype has at least ten counts. The CDR3 region is CASGPTGYYGYTF. The DNA for the CDR3 is TGTGCCAGCGGTCCCACAGGGTACTATGGCTACACCTTC. This rearrangement joins TRBV27 to TRBJ1-2; tentatively, D is TRBD1 (6 bases). The CDR3 is 13 amino acids. Trimming removed 8 bases at V and 3 bases at J, with 13 bases between. The germline V gene encodes CDR1 MNHEY and CDR2 SMNVEV (reference sequence).

This clonotype was recorded once. This chain connects TRBV4-3 to TRBJ1-1; D gene unclear. This CDR3 has 15 residues. The V gene lost 7 bases and the J gene lost 4 bases, with 19 bases spanning the gap. CDR1 is LGHNA, CDR2 YSLEER, per germline. The CDR3 here is CASMSNRWEGTEAFF. The CDR3 DNA sequence: TGCGCCAGCATGTCAAACCGCTGGGAGGGCACTGAAGCTTTCTTT.

The gene calls are TRBV7-9 and TRBJ1-1, with D possibly being TRBD1 (5 bases). V lost 7 bases to trimming and J lost 6 bases, with 15 bases between them. Germline assignment: CDR1 SEHNR and CDR2 FQNEAQ (reference sequence). The CDR3 sequence is 13 residues long. The CDR3 sequence is CASNPQEWAEAFF. CDR3 sequence (DNA): TGTGCCAGCAACCCACAGGAGTGGGCTGAAGCTTTCTTT.

The chain employs TRBV5-6 and TRBJ2-7; no definite D call. The length of the CDR3 is 14 residues. With 0 bases removed from V and 3 bases from J, the gap between germline ends came to 10 bases. Per germline, CDR1 SGHDT and CDR2 YYEEEE. This chain's CDR3 is CASSLGAANYEQYF. DNA for the CDR3: TGTGCCAGCAGCTTGGGGGCTGCGAACTACGAGCAGTACTTC.

The J gene is TRBJ2-4, the V gene TRBV19; D might be TRBD2 (5 bases). The CDR3 has 16 amino acids. The germline V gene has CDR1 LNHDA and CDR2 SQIVND (reference sequence). Trimming pared 3 bases from V and 0 bases from J, leaving 12 bases between. The CDR3 sequence is CASSMYEGLAKNIQYF. The CDR3 nucleotides are TGTGCCAGTAGTATGTATGAGGGCTTAGCCAAAAACATTCAGTACTTC.

This clonotype was seen more than once but under ten times. This chain connects TRBV9 to TRBJ1-2; possible D gene TRBD1, 6 bases. The ends were cut back, 3 bases at V and 3 bases at J, with 15 bases in the middle. There are 15 residues in the CDR3. The germline V gene has CDR1 SGDLS and CDR2 YYNGEE. The CDR3, as DNA: TGTGCCAGCAGCGGAGGCAGTCGACAGGACTATGGCTACACCTTC. Translation: CASSGGSRQDYGYTF.

This clonotype turned up a few times. The chain couples TRBV5-5 to TRBJ2-5, with TRBD2 matching 7 bases. With V trimmed by 5 bases and J by 3 bases, 4 bases remained unmatched. Germline V gives CDR1 SGHKS, CDR2 YYEKEE (reference sequence). The CDR3 totals 13 residues. The CDR3 nucleotides read TGTGCCAGCAGGGGAAGCGGGGAAGAGACCCAGTACTTC. This sequence encodes CASRGSGEETQYF. The full variable domain, in which reference TRBV5-5 and TRBJ2-5 provide the parts outside the CDR3, is DAGVTQSPTHLIKTRGQQVTLRCSPISGHKSVSWYQQVLGQGPQFIFQYYEKEERGRGNFPDRFSARQFPNYSSELNVNALLLGDSALYLCASRGSGEETQYFGPGTRLLVL.

V usage is TRBV4-3 and J usage is TRBJ1-2; TRBD1 is a possible D gene (5 bases). The germline V and J ends were trimmed by 4 bases and 7 bases, with 16 bases remaining between them. The CDR3 has 14 residues. Looked up from germline, CDR1 is LGHNA and CDR2 is YSLEER. Here the CDR3 reads CASSPQGGRGGYTF. CDR3 nucleotide sequence: TGCGCCAGCAGCCCGCAAGGAGGGAGGGGTGGCTACACCTTC.

There are a few counts of this clonotype. The V gene is TRBV6-2 or TRBV6-3, the J gene TRBJ2-5; a possible D gene is TRBD2 (6 bases). Germline CDR1 and CDR2: MNHEY and SVGEGT. This CDR3 has 17 residues. With 3 bases removed from V and 5 bases from J, the gap between germline ends came to 22 bases. The CDR3 coding sequence is TGTGCCAGCAGTTATAACGCCACGACTAGTTCGCTGGAGACCCAGTACTTC. Amino acids: CASSYNATTSSLETQYF.

The rearrangement links TRBV27 to TRBJ1-6; 7 nucleotides agree with TRBD1. This CDR3 has 18 residues. Per germline, CDR1 MNHEY and CDR2 SMNVEV (reference sequence). The J segment lost 8 bases and the V segment lost 7 bases, leaving 20 bases of the junction unmatched. Here the CDR3 reads CASTDKTGTASSDSPLHF. The CDR3 bases are TGTGCCAGCACCGACAAGACGGGGACAGCCAGTTCCGATTCACCCCTCCACTTT.

The CDR3 DNA reads as TGTGCCAGCAGGGGAGGGACTGAAGCTTTCTTT. Translated, it gives CASRGGTEAFF. This sequence joins TRBV11-2 and TRBJ1-1; D gene uncertain. This CDR3 region has 11 residues. Per the germline V gene, CDR1 is SGHAT and CDR2 is FQNNGV. With 6 bases removed from V and 5 bases from J, the gap between germline ends came to 7 bases.

This clonotype was found a few times. The chain carries TRBV6-2 or TRBV6-3 and TRBJ2-1, with D possibly being TRBD1 (6 bases). Germline V gene sequence: CDR1 MNHEY, CDR2 SVGEGT. Trimming left V 6 bases short and J 4 bases short, with 10 bases between. This CDR3 is built from 13 residues. The CDR3 spells CASRGQRYNEQFF. The DNA for the CDR3 is TGTGCCAGCAGGGGACAAAGATACAATGAGCAGTTCTTC.

The sample holds a few counts of this clonotype. CDR3 sequence (DNA): TGTGCCAGCAGCCAAGTGCCCCAGGGCCCGTTCTATGGCTACACCTTC. Its translation is CASSQVPQGPFYGYTF. The V gene is TRBV14, the J gene TRBJ1-2; D may be TRBD1 (5 bases). The CDR3 runs 16 residues. The germline gives CDR1 SGHDN, CDR2 FVKESK. V dropped 1 base and J dropped 4 bases, with 16 bases sitting between them. Combining the CDR3 with reference TRBV14 and TRBJ1-2 gives the whole variable domain EAGVTQFPSHSVIEKGQTVTLRCDPISGHDNLYWYRRVMGKEIKFLLHFVKESKQDESGMPNNRFLAERTGGTYSTLKVQPAELEDSGVYFCASSQVPQGPFYGYTFGSGTRLTVV.

This clonotype has more than one count but fewer than ten. The chain carries TRBV15 and TRBJ1-1; no clear D. Germline CDR1 LNHNV, CDR2 YYDKDF (reference sequence). The CDR3 has 13 amino acids. Trimming shortened V by 0 bases and J by 5 bases, and 7 bases separated the two germline ends. CDR3 coding DNA: TGTGCCACCAGCAGAGATCCCCTGACTGAAGCTTTCTTT. Amino acid sequence: CATSRDPLTEAFF.

This clonotype was picked up a small number of times. This rearrangement joins TRBV10-3 to TRBJ2-1; TRBD2 matches at 8 bases. The CDR3 extends over 16 amino acids. V trimming: 0 bases; J trimming: 5 bases; junction bases outside the gene matches: 6. The germline V gene has CDR1 ENHRY and CDR2 SYGVKD. CDR3 sequence: CAISESLRGVNNEQFF. CDR3 bases: TGTGCCATCAGTGAGTCACTGCGGGGGGTGAACAATGAGCAGTTCTTC.

This chain joins TRBV5-1 and TRBJ2-4; D is possibly TRBD2 (5 bases). Germline loops: CDR1 SGHRS, CDR2 YFSETQ. V was clipped by 5 bases and J by 1 base, with 10 bases between them. The length of the CDR3 is 14 residues. The CDR3 sequence is CASSKTGAKNIQYF. CDR3 bases: TGCGCCAGCAGTAAGACGGGGGCCAAAAACATTCAGTACTTC.

The chain is built from TRBV6-5 and TRBJ2-3; D gene unclear. Germline V gene lookup returns CDR1 MNHEY and CDR2 SVGAGI. The CDR3 has 13 amino acids. V lost 6 bases to trimming and J lost 3 bases, with 10 bases between them. CDR3 protein: CASRGWATDTQYF. The CDR3 region has the DNA TGTGCCAGCAGGGGTTGGGCGACAGATACGCAGTATTTT.

This clonotype was counted a few times. The chain couples TRBV20-1 to TRBJ2-5; TRBD2 is a possible D gene (6 bases). The CDR3 totals 15 residues. The V gene lost 4 bases and the J gene lost 5 bases, with 20 bases spanning the gap. The germline V gene encodes CDR1 DFQATT and CDR2 SNEGSKA (reference sequence). The DNA for the CDR3 is TGCAGTGCTACACCCCGGGACTGGGGCTGGGAGACCCAGTACTTC. Its translation is CSATPRDWGWETQYF.